This T cell receptor beta chain was observed in a study of CD8+ T cells in alopecia areata. cDNA prepared by RNA extraction and subsequent reverse transcription served as the template for sequencing. This table comes from immunoSEQ multiplex PCR, and its TCRdb copy is limited to in-frame clones, with some not included. The data hold under 15,000 clones, with roughly 50% observed a single time. This CDR3 has 14 amino acids. With V trimmed by 1 base and J by 4 bases, 1 base remained unmatched. The V gene's germline CDR1 is MNHEY and CDR2 SVGAGI. Collection of lesional scalp punch biopsies and peripheral blood was performed in alopecia areata patients. Study conclusions and caveats: Clonality was higher in lesional than normal scalp, especially in alopecia totalis/universalis. When scalp samples are sequenced, resident alphabeta T cells of normal skin are also captured.

Details on this clone: What it binds is not known.

The V call is TRBV6-5, the J call TRBJ2-3; 8 positions match TRBD2. The sequenced sample was skin. The clonotype comes from a human donor with alopecia areata. This CDR3 is CASSYWRGADTQYF. The CDR3 DNA is TGTGCCAGCAGTTACTGGCGGGGGGCAGATACGCAGTATTTT.